This is a list of T cell receptor beta chains from one sample in a study of T cell repertoires in cytomegalovirus infection. Their antigens remain unidentified. TCRdb re-called the reads through MiXCR, storing one row per CDR3 protein. The sample holds over 250,000 distinct CDR3 sequences, about 20% seen once. The material was cultured PBMCs, obtained from culture after CMV antigen stimulation. Every receptor here comes from a human donor in good health (CMV status not recorded). Some clones in this sample may be carry-over from other donors' samples. The CDR3 runs from the conserved cysteine through the conserved F or W. D genes are given only for firm matches. Some rows have no size entry. The others give once, few or many, or a class for an expanded clone.

v_call,clone_size,d_call,j_call,cdr3_nt,cdr3_aa
TRBV4-1,many,NA,TRBJ2-7,TGCGCCAGCAGCCGAGGCACCCAGGGTCAGGGGATCCACGAGCAGTACTTC,CASSRGTQGQGIHEQYF
TRBV4-1,NA,TRBD2,TRBJ2-1,TGCGCCAGCAGCCCGATAGCGGGAGGGGGCTACAATGAGCAGTTCTTC,CASSPIAGGGYNEQFF
TRBV7-9,few,NA,TRBJ2-1,TGTGCCAGCAGCTATGCTACTAGCCTGTTTTACAATGAGCAGTTCTTC,CASSYATSLFYNEQFF
TRBV7-2,many,TRBD1,TRBJ1-5,TGTGCCAGCAGCCGGACAGGAGTTCCCAATCAGCCCCAGCATTTT,CASSRTGVPNQPQHF
TRBV12-5,NA,NA,TRBJ2-3,TGTGCTAGTGGTTCGCCGGTTTTGGGAGGAACCACAGATACGCAGTATTTT,CASGSPVLGGTTDTQYF
TRBV4-1,few,NA,TRBJ2-1,TGCGCCAGCAGACTAGTGGGAGCATCGAGCTCCTACAATGAGCAGTTCTTC,CASRLVGASSSYNEQFF
TRBV4-1,NA,TRBD2,TRBJ2-7,TGCGCCAGCAGCCAAGGCCTAGCGGCTCACTACGAGCAGTACTTC,CASSQGLAAHYEQYF
TRBV11-1,NA,NA,TRBJ2-7,TGTGCCAGCAGGCGGGTCGGAGGGGAGCAGTACTTC,CASRRVGGEQYF
TRBV2,NA,TRBD1,TRBJ1-4,TGTGCCAGCAGTGAAGCGGGGACAGGGCGGTCTGAAAAACTGTTTTTT,CASSEAGTGRSEKLFF
TRBV7-2,many,NA,TRBJ2-1,TGTGCCAGCAGGGACGGACTTCCCTCCTACAATGAGCAGTTCTTC,CASRDGLPSYNEQFF
TRBV7-8,few,TRBD2,TRBJ2-1,TGTGCCAGCAGCCCGAGACCTAGCGGGAGTTACAATGAGCAGTTCTTC,CASSPRPSGSYNEQFF
TRBV7-2,few,NA,TRBJ2-5,TGTGCCAGCAGCTTCCAGGGGACGCAGACCCAGTACTTC,CASSFQGTQTQYF
TRBV7-6,NA,NA,TRBJ2-4,TGTGCCAGCAGGCCTAAGGCAACGATAAACATTCAGTACTTC,CASRPKATINIQYF
TRBV7-2,many,NA,TRBJ1-1,TGTGCCAGCAGCTTAGGGACAGTTGAAGCTTTCTTT,CASSLGTVEAFF
TRBV7-2,many,TRBD1,TRBJ1-1,TGTGCCAGCAGCACACCCAGGGGGATCATGAACACTGAAGCTTTCTTT,CASSTPRGIMNTEAFF
TRBV12-3/TRBV12-4,many,NA,TRBJ1-6,TGTGCCAGCAGTGGGGGGTCGGGGGCCCTCCACTTT,CASSGGSGALHF
TRBV11-2,NA,TRBD1,TRBJ1-1,TGTGCCAGCAGCGCGGGACAGGTCTATAGCACTGAAGCTTTCTTT,CASSAGQVYSTEAFF
TRBV6-2/TRBV6-3,many,TRBD2,TRBJ2-7,TGTGCCAGCAGTTCCCTAAGCGGGAGAGGCTCCTACGAGCAGTACTTC,CASSSLSGRGSYEQYF
TRBV11-3,NA,NA,TRBJ2-1,TGTGCCAGCAGCTTAGGGGACCTCGCCCAGTTCTTC,CASSLGDLAQFF
TRBV24-1,few,NA,TRBJ2-1,TGTGCCACCAGTGATTTGGACAGCTACAATGAGCAGTTCTTC,CATSDLDSYNEQFF
TRBV7-2,many,NA,TRBJ1-4,TGTGCCAGCAGCTTATTGTGGGGCACTAATGAAAAACTGTTTTTT,CASSLLWGTNEKLFF
TRBV19,many,NA,TRBJ2-1,TGTGCCAGTACCCCTTTTACAGGGTTGTCCTACAATGAGCAGTTCTTC,CASTPFTGLSYNEQFF
TRBV12-3/TRBV12-4,NA,NA,TRBJ2-1,TGTGCCAGCAGTTTCCCGGGGAGCGAGCAGTTCTTC,CASSFPGSEQFF
TRBV6-5,few,NA,TRBJ1-6,TGTGCCAGCAACCAGGGGTATAATTCACCCCTCCACTTT,CASNQGYNSPLHF
TRBV7-6,NA,TRBD2,TRBJ2-1,TGTGCCAGCAGCTTAGGACTAGCGGGAGGAAACTCCTACAATGAGCAGTTCTTC,CASSLGLAGGNSYNEQFF
TRBV19,few,NA,TRBJ2-7,TGTGCCAGTAGTAACCGGGGACCAGGGGACGAGCAGTACTTC,CASSNRGPGDEQYF
TRBV15,few,NA,TRBJ1-2,TGTGCCACCAGCAGCGGCCAGGGCCAGTTGGCGTATGGCTACACCTTC,CATSSGQGQLAYGYTF
TRBV4-1,NA,TRBD2,TRBJ2-7,TGCGCCAGCAGCCAGGAAAGCGGGAGTTTCAACGAGCAGTACTTC,CASSQESGSFNEQYF
TRBV12-3/TRBV12-4,many,NA,TRBJ1-2,TGTGCCAGCAGTTTCTCTCTGGGGCATCATAATGGCTACACCTTC,CASSFSLGHHNGYTF
TRBV7-8,NA,TRBD1,TRBJ1-5,TGTGCCAGCAGCTTCCCGGGACAGGGGTTAAGGCCCCAGCATTTT,CASSFPGQGLRPQHF
TRBV28,few,TRBD2,TRBJ2-1,TGTGCCAGCAGTTTCTTCGGGGCTAGCGGGAAAAACAATGAGCAGTTCTTC,CASSFFGASGKNNEQFF
TRBV27,many,NA,TRBJ1-2,TGTGCCACCAGTTCCTTAGCGATGAGGGGCTACACCTTC,CATSSLAMRGYTF
TRBV12-3/TRBV12-4,NA,NA,TRBJ1-2,TGTGCCAGCAGTACGGGGGACAACTATGGCTACACCTTC,CASSTGDNYGYTF
TRBV23-1,NA,NA,TRBJ1-5,TGCGCCAGCAGTCAATCGAGGCAGCTCAATCAGCCCCAGCATTTT,CASSQSRQLNQPQHF
TRBV2,NA,NA,TRBJ2-1,TGTGCCAGCACGCGGGACAGCACCTTATACAATGAGCAGTTCTTC,CASTRDSTLYNEQFF
TRBV7-2,many,TRBD2,TRBJ2-5,TGTGCCAGCCGGGCGGGAGGGCCAGTAGAGACCCAGTACTTC,CASRAGGPVETQYF
TRBV12-3/TRBV12-4,NA,NA,TRBJ2-7,TGTGCCAGCAGTTTGCTCGTCGGACAGCCTAGCGAGCAGTACTTC,CASSLLVGQPSEQYF
TRBV7-9,many,NA,TRBJ2-1,TGTGCCAGCAGCGCCGCGATGAGCTCCTACAATGAGCAGTTCTTC,CASSAAMSSYNEQFF
TRBV7-6,NA,NA,TRBJ2-1,TGTGCCAGCAGCATAACTAGACTCCCGCCGAATGAGCAGTTCTTC,CASSITRLPPNEQFF
TRBV12-3/TRBV12-4,many,NA,TRBJ1-2,TGTGCCAGCAGACCTAGGGGACGCTACTATGGCTACACCTTC,CASRPRGRYYGYTF
TRBV25-1,few,TRBD2,TRBJ2-3,TGTGCCAGCAGCGGGGGGGGCCACACAGATACGCAGTATTTT,CASSGGGHTDTQYF
TRBV6-2/TRBV6-3,many,TRBD1,TRBJ1-5,TGTGCCAGCAGGGCGCGGACAGGGGGCGAAAACAATCAGCCCCAGCATTTT,CASRARTGGENNQPQHF
TRBV27,NA,NA,TRBJ2-7,TGTGCCAGCAGTTTATCCCAACGTAGTGGCGAGCAGTACTTC,CASSLSQRSGEQYF
TRBV12-3/TRBV12-4,few,NA,TRBJ1-2,TGTGCCAGTGGGGACAACAACTATGGCTACACCTTC,CASGDNNYGYTF
TRBV6-1,few,NA,TRBJ1-2,TGTGCCAGCAGATACACGGCAGGGCTTAACTATGGCTACACCTTC,CASRYTAGLNYGYTF
TRBV7-3,NA,NA,TRBJ2-2,TGTGCCAGCAGCATGCAGAACGGGGAGCTGTTTTTT,CASSMQNGELFF
TRBV7-2,many,NA,TRBJ1-5,TGTGCCAGCAGCCCCCAGGGAGTACTTAATCAGCCCCAGCATTTT,CASSPQGVLNQPQHF
TRBV4-3,few,NA,TRBJ2-3,TGCGCCAGCAGCCATCAAAGGGGCCCTAGCAATACGCAGTATTTT,CASSHQRGPSNTQYF
TRBV5-4,NA,TRBD1,TRBJ2-5,TGTGCCAGCAGCCATATACAGGGGGCTAGCCAGACCCAGTACTTC,CASSHIQGASQTQYF
TRBV7-9,NA,TRBD2,TRBJ2-3,TGTGCCAGCAGCTTAGGCCTAGCGGGAGATACGCAGTATTTT,CASSLGLAGDTQYF